This TCR beta chain was identified in a study of blood T cell repertoires in COVID-19. Turning to the study itself: Samples taken during acute and convalescent COVID-19 were collected in the United States, Italy and Spain.

Measured with immunoSEQ multiplex PCR; TCRdb has only the in-frame clones, and not every one. The data hold roughly 120,000 clones, with 79% observed a single time. V lost 4 bases to trimming and J lost 6 bases; unmatched junction nucleotides: 5. CDR1 is MNHEY, CDR2 SVGAGI, per germline. This CDR3 spans 14 amino acids. This TCR derives from a woman of 80 years or more with acute or convalescent COVID-19. V usage is TRBV6-5 and J usage is TRBJ2-2; 7 nucleotides agree with TRBD1. The sample taken for sequencing was peripheral blood. CDR3 in DNA: TGTGCCAGCAGTTCCCCGACAGGGCCCGGGGAGCTGTTTTTT. Translation: CASSSPTGPGELFF.